These T cell receptor beta chains were read from a single sample in a study of blood T cell repertoires in COVID-19. Sequencing used immunoSEQ multiplex PCR; TCRdb keeps in-frame clones, though not all of them. This table has over 200,000 clones, around 89% appearing once. Material for sequencing was PBMCs or T cells enriched from blood (not recorded which). Receptors were obtained from a man aged 25-40 years who had recovered from COVID-19. CDR3s include the opening cysteine and the closing phenylalanine or tryptophan. Each record gives: D gene, clone size, V gene, J gene, CDR3 length, CDR3 DNA, CDR3 protein. A D gene is named only where the DNA matches it firmly. The size entry is marked missing in some rows and otherwise reads once, few, many or a size class.

>NA|NA|TRBV7-9|TRBJ2-1|17
TGTGCCAGCAGCTTAGGGTTCGGGGGGCTAATCTACAATGAGCAGTTCTTC
CASSLGFGGLIYNEQFF
>NA|NA|TRBV6-5|TRBJ1-2|14
TGTGCCAGCAGTTACCTCGGTAGGGGCTATGGCTACACCTTC
CASSYLGRGYGYTF
>TRBD2|NA|TRBV5-4|TRBJ2-2|15
TGTGCCAGCAGCTTTGGGACTAGCGGACCCGGGGAGCTGTTTTTT
CASSFGTSGPGELFF
>NA|NA|TRBV7-9|TRBJ2-1|13
TGTGCCAGCAGCTTAGCGGTGCAGGGTCAGCCGTTCTTC
CASSLAVQGQPFF
>TRBD1|NA|TRBV19|TRBJ2-7|16
TGTGCCAGTAGTATAGATCCGCCCGCAGGGGGCTACGAGCAGTACTTC
CASSIDPPAGGYEQYF
>TRBD1|NA|TRBV7-8|TRBJ1-1|15
TGTGCCAGCAGCTTACCGACGACAGGGAAGACTGAAGCTTTCTTT
CASSLPTTGKTEAFF
>NA|few|TRBV11-2|TRBJ1-1|13
TGTGCCAGCAGCTTAAAAGGGGGCACTGAAGCTTTCTTT
CASSLKGGTEAFF
>NA|once|TRBV4-3|TRBJ2-1|13
TGCGCCAGCAGCCAAGGGGGGCGGTCTGAGCAGTTCTTC
CASSQGGRSEQFF
>TRBD1|once|TRBV18|TRBJ2-7|16
TGTGCCAGCTCACCACTCTCGCGGACAGGGGAATACGAGCAGTACTTC
CASSPLSRTGEYEQYF
>TRBD2|NA|TRBV4-1|TRBJ2-1|15
TGCGCCAGCAGCCCCGGGAGGGCCACGGGGAATGAGCAGTTCTTC
CASSPGRATGNEQFF
>NA|NA|TRBV4-1|TRBJ1-3|15
TGCGCCAGCAGCCAAGCGGGGTGGGGTGGAAACACCATATATTTT
CASSQAGWGGNTIYF
>TRBD2|once|TRBV20-1|TRBJ2-3|16
TGCAGTGCTAGTACTCCTCTAGCGGGGGGCACAGATACGCAGTATTTT
CSASTPLAGGTDTQYF
>TRBD1|NA|TRBV30|TRBJ1-6|15
TGTGCCTGGAGTGCATGGGGACAGGGGAATTCACCCCTCCACTTT
CAWSAWGQGNSPLHF
>NA|NA|TRBV6-2/TRBV6-3|TRBJ2-5|17
TGTGCCAGCAGTTCCCGCAGACAGAGTCAACGACAAGAGACCCAGTACTTC
CASSSRRQSQRQETQYF
>NA|NA|TRBV2|TRBJ1-1|11
TGTGCCAGCAGTGTTCAAACTGAAGCTTTCTTT
CASSVQTEAFF
>TRBD1|NA|TRBV19|TRBJ1-2|15
TGTGCCAGTAGTATAGACCGGGACAGGGGCTCTGGCTACACCTTC
CASSIDRDRGSGYTF
>TRBD2|once|TRBV5-5|TRBJ2-7|15
TGTGCCAGCAGCTTGGCGGCTAGCGGAAGCTACGAGCAGTACTTC
CASSLAASGSYEQYF
>NA|NA|TRBV5-4|TRBJ1-2|12
TGTGCCAGCAGCTCCAACATCTATGGCTACACCTTC
CASSSNIYGYTF
>TRBD1|NA|TRBV30|TRBJ2-5|15
TGTGCCTGGGGCTTCCGGGACAGGGGGCGAGAGACCCAGTACTTC
CAWGFRDRGRETQYF
>TRBD1|few|TRBV29-1|TRBJ2-2|15
TGCAGCGTTGATACCGGGACAGCGAACACCGGGGAGCTGTTTTTT
CSVDTGTANTGELFF
>NA|NA|TRBV29-1|TRBJ1-4|13
TGCAGCGTTCCCGGAGGGGTTGGTGAAAAACTGTTTTTT
CSVPGGVGEKLFF
>TRBD1|once|TRBV6-5|TRBJ2-7|15
TGTGCCACCAAACCCCCGGGACAGGGGCGTTCCGAGCAGTACTTC
CATKPPGQGRSEQYF
>NA|NA|TRBV5-4|TRBJ2-6|15
TGTGCCAGCAGCTTGGCTCTGTCTGGGGCCAACGTCCTGACTTTC
CASSLALSGANVLTF
>TRBD1|NA|TRBV6-5|TRBJ1-4|14
TGTGCCAGCAGTAGGGACAGGGGGCGTGAAAAACTGTTTTTT
CASSRDRGREKLFF
>TRBD2|NA|TRBV9|TRBJ2-5|17
TGTGCCAGCAGCCCCAGGGCAGCGGGGGGCTACCAAGAGACCCAGTACTTC
CASSPRAAGGYQETQYF
>NA|NA|TRBV6-1|TRBJ1-2|16
TGTGCCAGCAGCGAATACGCAGGGGCAGCTAACTATGGCTACACCTTC
CASSEYAGAANYGYTF
>NA|NA|TRBV15|TRBJ2-1|15
TGTGCCACCAGCAGTGAGGACACCGGGGGCAATGAGCAGTTCTTC
CATSSEDTGGNEQFF
>NA|once|TRBV19|TRBJ1-5|14
TGTGCCAGTAGCGCGGGGTATAGCAATCAGCCCCAGCATTTT
CASSAGYSNQPQHF
>NA|NA|TRBV6-5|TRBJ1-2|11
TGTGCCAGCAAGAGGGAGTCGGGCTACACCTTC
CASKRESGYTF
>TRBD1|few|TRBV4-3|TRBJ1-2|15
TGCGCCAGCAGCCAAGACGGACAGGCTAACTATGGCTACACCTTC
CASSQDGQANYGYTF
>NA|NA|TRBV10-3|TRBJ2-2|14
TGTGCCATCAGTTTGCGTTCGAACACCGGGGAGCTGTTTTTT
CAISLRSNTGELFF
>NA|few|TRBV21-1|TRBJ2-7|13
TGTGCCAGCAGCAAATGGGGACAGGTCGAGCAGTACTTC
CASSKWGQVEQYF
>TRBD1|NA|TRBV5-1|TRBJ1-4|16
TGCGCCAGCAGCAAAACTACAGGGGATCGGCGTGAAAAACTGTTTTTT
CASSKTTGDRREKLFF
>NA|once|TRBV4-1|TRBJ2-2|14
TGCGCCAGCAGCCAAGTCGCGGCCACCGGGGAGCTGTTTTTT
CASSQVAATGELFF
>NA|NA|TRBV19|TRBJ2-1|12
TGTGCCAGTAGAGACAAGGCCAATGAGCAGTTCTTC
CASRDKANEQFF
>TRBD1|NA|TRBV30|TRBJ1-2|13
TGTGCCTGGGCAAGGGACAGGGATTATAGCTACACCTTC
CAWARDRDYSYTF
>NA|NA|TRBV15|TRBJ1-6|16
TGTGCCACCAGCTTTGGCTGGGGGGTCGTCGATTCACCCCTCCACTTT
CATSFGWGVVDSPLHF
>TRBD1|NA|TRBV6-5|TRBJ2-7|12
TGTGCCAGCATTGGACAGGGCTACGAGCAGTACTTC
CASIGQGYEQYF
>TRBD2|NA|TRBV30|TRBJ2-7|15
TGTGCCTGGAGTCCCCAGGTAGCGGGGAACTACGAGCAGTACTTC
CAWSPQVAGNYEQYF
>NA|NA|TRBV4-2|TRBJ2-5|14
TGTGCCAGCAGCTCAGGAGGGGTCCGGGAGACCCAGTACTTC
CASSSGGVRETQYF
>NA|NA|TRBV6-5|TRBJ1-1|13
TGTGCCAGCGGACAGCTACTGGACACTGAAGCTTTCTTT
CASGQLLDTEAFF
>TRBD1|NA|TRBV5-6|TRBJ2-2|17
TGTGCCAGCAGCTCGGACAGGATGCGCCCTAACACCGGGGAGCTGTTTTTT
CASSSDRMRPNTGELFF
>TRBD2|NA|TRBV28|TRBJ2-5|16
TGTGCCAGCAGAGAGATAATAGCGGGAGGGCAAGAGACCCAGTACTTC
CASREIIAGGQETQYF
>NA|NA|TRBV7-8|TRBJ1-4|15
TGTGCCAGCAGCTTCGGCGGTGTGGGAGGAGAAAAACTGTTTTTT
CASSFGGVGGEKLFF
>NA|NA|TRBV5-1|TRBJ2-1|15
TGCGCCAGCAGCTTGGCTTCTCGACAGTACAATGAGCAGTTCTTC
CASSLASRQYNEQFF
>TRBD2|NA|TRBV10-3|TRBJ2-1|15
TGTGCCACCATTGGGCGGGGGAGTTCCTACAATGAGCAGTTCTTC
CATIGRGSSYNEQFF
>NA|NA|TRBV7-6|TRBJ2-5|12
TGTGCCAGCAGCGAGGGGGGGGAGACCCAGTACTTC
CASSEGGETQYF
>NA|NA|TRBV29-1|TRBJ2-7|13
TGCAGCGTTGTGCCAGGAAGCTCCTACGAGCAGTACTTC
CSVVPGSSYEQYF
>NA|few|TRBV6-4|TRBJ2-2|15
TGTGCCAGCAGTGAAAAGGGCGAGGGTACCGGGGAGCTGTTTTTT
CASSEKGEGTGELFF
>NA|NA|TRBV6-5|TRBJ2-2|12
TGTGCCAGCAGTAGAGAGACCGGGGAGCTGTTTTTT
CASSRETGELFF
>TRBD1|once|TRBV5-4|TRBJ1-1|15
TGTGCCAGCAAAAGCCAGGGGGCTGACAACACTGAAGCTTTCTTT
CASKSQGADNTEAFF
>NA|few|TRBV19|TRBJ1-5|14
TGTGCCAGTACTACCACGTACGGCAATCAGCCCCAGCATTTT
CASTTTYGNQPQHF
>TRBD1|NA|TRBV11-2|TRBJ1-3|16
TGTGCCAGCAGCTTATCCGCAGGGGGCTCTGGAAACACCATATATTTT
CASSLSAGGSGNTIYF
>TRBD1|NA|TRBV25-1|TRBJ1-1|15
TGTGCCAGCAGTGAATGGGCAGGGGGCAACACTGAAGCTTTCTTT
CASSEWAGGNTEAFF
>TRBD1|few|TRBV4-3|TRBJ1-6|14
TGCGCCAGCAGCCAAGGGACAGGGAATTCACCCCTCCACTTT
CASSQGTGNSPLHF
>TRBD1|NA|TRBV7-2|TRBJ2-7|14
TGTGCCAGCAGCCAACGGACAGGTCCCTACGAGCAGTACTTC
CASSQRTGPYEQYF
>NA|NA|TRBV9|TRBJ1-3|16
TGTGCCAGCAGCGTAGGAACAGGGAGCTCTGGAAACACCATATATTTT
CASSVGTGSSGNTIYF
>TRBD1|NA|TRBV6-5|TRBJ2-7|15
TGTGCCAGCAGTTATTTCGGGACAGGGATCTACGAGCAGTACTTC
CASSYFGTGIYEQYF